The rows below give T cell receptor beta chains drawn from one sample of a study of Ad26.COV2.S vaccination and SARS-CoV-2 variants. Assay: immunoSEQ multiplex PCR; the TCRdb copy retains only in-frame clones and omits some. The data contain about 400,000 clones, over 80% of them singletons. The sequencing here drew on peripheral blood, taken in a trial of Ad26.COV2.S vaccine versus placebo. The source of these receptors is a person between 18 and 65 years old who received the Ad26.COV2.S COVID-19 vaccine or a placebo. Each CDR3 is given with its conserved first and last residue. Each record gives: V gene, clone size, J gene, D gene, CDR3 DNA, CDR3 protein. A D gene is named only where the DNA matches it firmly. Only some rows state a clone size, as once, few, many or a class for expanded clones.

v_call: TRBV7-2; clone_size: once; j_call: TRBJ1-5; d_call: TRBD1; cdr3_nt: TGTGCCAGCAGCCCCAAAGTGGGGGGACAGCCCCTCAATCAGCCCCAGCATTTT; cdr3_aa: CASSPKVGGQPLNQPQHF
v_call: TRBV20-1; clone_size: -; j_call: TRBJ1-1; d_call: -; cdr3_nt: TGCAGTGCTAGTGAGAGTTGGACTGAAGCTTTCTTT; cdr3_aa: CSASESWTEAFF
v_call: TRBV7-2; clone_size: -; j_call: TRBJ1-2; d_call: TRBD1; cdr3_nt: TGTGCCAGCACCCGTTCGCGTCGGGACAGGGCTGATGGCTACACCTTC; cdr3_aa: CASTRSRRDRADGYTF
v_call: TRBV15; clone_size: -; j_call: TRBJ2-7; d_call: -; cdr3_nt: TGTGCCACCAGCAGAGTCCCCAGGGGACTCTCCTACGAGCAGTACTTC; cdr3_aa: CATSRVPRGLSYEQYF
v_call: TRBV27; clone_size: -; j_call: TRBJ2-7; d_call: -; cdr3_nt: TGTGCCAGCAGTTTATTGGGGGGCCAATACGAGCAGTACTTC; cdr3_aa: CASSLLGGQYEQYF
v_call: TRBV4-3; clone_size: -; j_call: TRBJ2-6; d_call: -; cdr3_nt: TGCGCCAGCAGCCACACGACAGGCTCTGGGGCCAACGTCCTGACTTTC; cdr3_aa: CASSHTTGSGANVLTF
v_call: TRBV19; clone_size: once; j_call: TRBJ2-3; d_call: -; cdr3_nt: TGTGCCAGTAGTATTGAAGGCAGGGGAGCAGATACGCAGTATTTT; cdr3_aa: CASSIEGRGADTQYF
v_call: TRBV4-1; clone_size: -; j_call: TRBJ2-4; d_call: -; cdr3_nt: TGCGCCAGCAGCCAAGATAAATTTAGCGAACTAGCCAAAAACATTCAGTACTTC; cdr3_aa: CASSQDKFSELAKNIQYF
v_call: TRBV5-4; clone_size: -; j_call: TRBJ2-3; d_call: -; cdr3_nt: TGTGCCAGCAGCTCAACCCGGGATACGCAGTATTTT; cdr3_aa: CASSSTRDTQYF
v_call: TRBV12-3/TRBV12-4; clone_size: -; j_call: TRBJ1-1; d_call: -; cdr3_nt: TGTGCCAGCAGTTTAAGTGCTGGCAGAACAGCTTTCTTT; cdr3_aa: CASSLSAGRTAFF
v_call: TRBV5-1; clone_size: -; j_call: TRBJ1-4; d_call: -; cdr3_nt: TGCGCCAGCAGCCCGGGAGGGGCAAAGGAGGAAAAACTGTTTTTT; cdr3_aa: CASSPGGAKEEKLFF
v_call: TRBV5-6; clone_size: -; j_call: TRBJ2-5; d_call: -; cdr3_nt: TGTGCCAGCAGCTCATCCCACCGGTCCGAGTTTCAAGAGACCCAGTACTTC; cdr3_aa: CASSSSHRSEFQETQYF
v_call: TRBV7-8; clone_size: -; j_call: TRBJ2-7; d_call: -; cdr3_nt: TGTGCCAGCAGCTTAGTTGGGGGAATACCCTCCTACGAGCAGTACTTC; cdr3_aa: CASSLVGGIPSYEQYF
v_call: TRBV11-2; clone_size: few; j_call: TRBJ2-5; d_call: -; cdr3_nt: TGTGCCAGCAGCTTAGGACAGTTCCAAGAGACCCAGTACTTC; cdr3_aa: CASSLGQFQETQYF
v_call: TRBV20-1; clone_size: -; j_call: TRBJ1-1; d_call: -; cdr3_nt: TGCAGTGCTAGTCACACTGAAGCTTTCTTT; cdr3_aa: CSASHTEAFF
v_call: TRBV9; clone_size: -; j_call: TRBJ2-1; d_call: TRBD2; cdr3_nt: TGTGCCAGCAACCAATCCCCGGGGAGGGCGGACAATGAGCAGTTCTTC; cdr3_aa: CASNQSPGRADNEQFF
v_call: TRBV5-4; clone_size: -; j_call: TRBJ2-7; d_call: -; cdr3_nt: TGTGCCAGCAGCTCAGGGGACGGGTACGAGCAGTACTTC; cdr3_aa: CASSSGDGYEQYF
v_call: TRBV6-5; clone_size: -; j_call: TRBJ1-5; d_call: -; cdr3_nt: TGTGCCGGTGGGGCCGGGAGGGCGACGCATCAGCCCCAGCATTTT; cdr3_aa: CAGGAGRATHQPQHF
v_call: TRBV7-9; clone_size: -; j_call: TRBJ2-1; d_call: -; cdr3_nt: TGTGCCAGCAGCCATCTATTCAAAGGTTACAATGAGCAGTTCTTC; cdr3_aa: CASSHLFKGYNEQFF
v_call: TRBV6-5; clone_size: -; j_call: TRBJ2-7; d_call: TRBD1; cdr3_nt: TGTGCCAGCAGTTACTTGGGACAGCTCTCCTACGAGCAGTACTTC; cdr3_aa: CASSYLGQLSYEQYF
v_call: TRBV2; clone_size: -; j_call: TRBJ1-5; d_call: TRBD1; cdr3_nt: TGTGCCAGCAGTGGAGGGACAGTGAATCAGCCCCAGCATTTT; cdr3_aa: CASSGGTVNQPQHF
v_call: TRBV5-1; clone_size: -; j_call: TRBJ1-4; d_call: -; cdr3_nt: TGCGCCAGCAGCTTGAGCTCGGGGCACGAAAAACTGTTTTTT; cdr3_aa: CASSLSSGHEKLFF
v_call: TRBV13; clone_size: once; j_call: TRBJ2-3; d_call: TRBD2; cdr3_nt: TGTGCCAGCAGCCCAAGACTAGCGGGGACATATTTT; cdr3_aa: CASSPRLAGTYF
v_call: TRBV6-5; clone_size: -; j_call: TRBJ2-5; d_call: -; cdr3_nt: TGTGCCAGCAGTTCACTAGTCGGCCCCTGGGAGACCCAGTACTTC; cdr3_aa: CASSSLVGPWETQYF
v_call: TRBV6-2/TRBV6-3; clone_size: -; j_call: TRBJ2-1; d_call: TRBD2; cdr3_nt: TGTGCCAGCAGTACGGAGCGGGGGCCAACCTACAATGAGCAGTTCTTC; cdr3_aa: CASSTERGPTYNEQFF